This T cell receptor beta chain emerged from a study of blood T cell repertoires in COVID-19. Study context: Donors in the United States, Italy and Spain gave samples during acute or convalescent COVID-19.

The repertoire was sequenced with immunoSEQ multiplex PCR; TCRdb's copy has only in-frame clones and lacks some. The data show 150,000 to 200,000 clones, with roughly 80% seen just once and 7.8% held by the top ten. Germline V gene data show CDR1 as LGHDT and CDR2 as YNNKEL (reference sequence). This CDR3 has 15 residues. Unmatched junction bases numbered 13, after V lost 1 base and J lost 15 bases. Seattle patient enrollment occurred during active infection, with longitudinal follow-up thereafter. The chain couples TRBV3-1 (or the pseudogene TRBV3-2) to TRBJ2-1; TRBD2 matches at 9 bases. Sample: peripheral blood. The receptor's source is a woman aged 55-75 years with COVID-19, enrolled during active disease. DNA for the CDR3: TGTGCCAGCAGCCAAGGGGCTAGCGGGGTACTTTGGGTGTTCTTC. Amino acid sequence: CASSQGASGVLWVFF.